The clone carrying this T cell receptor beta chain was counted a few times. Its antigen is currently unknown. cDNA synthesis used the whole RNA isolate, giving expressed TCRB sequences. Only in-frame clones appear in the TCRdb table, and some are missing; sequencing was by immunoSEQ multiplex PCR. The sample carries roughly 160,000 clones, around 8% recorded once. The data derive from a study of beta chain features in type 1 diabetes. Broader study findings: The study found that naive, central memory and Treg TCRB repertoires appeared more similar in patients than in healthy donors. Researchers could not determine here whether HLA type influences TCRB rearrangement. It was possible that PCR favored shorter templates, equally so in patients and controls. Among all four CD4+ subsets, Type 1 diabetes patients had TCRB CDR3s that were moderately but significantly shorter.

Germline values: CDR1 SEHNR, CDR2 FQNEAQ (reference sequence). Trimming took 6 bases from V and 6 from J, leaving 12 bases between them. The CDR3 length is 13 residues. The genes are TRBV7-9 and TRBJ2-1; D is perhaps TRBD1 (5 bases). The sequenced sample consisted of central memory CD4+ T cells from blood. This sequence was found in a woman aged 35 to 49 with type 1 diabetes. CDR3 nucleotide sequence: TGTGCCAGCAGAACTGGACAATTCAATGAGCAGTTCTTC. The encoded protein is CASRTGQFNEQFF.